The clone carrying this T cell receptor (beta chain) was picked up many times. Its specificity is not known. One junction end disagrees with the germline gene, perhaps due to a read error. The sample comes from a study of neurological immune-mediated disorders. Broader study findings: No expanded-clone CDR3 amino acid sequence recurred across subjects, suggesting private TCR-beta repertoires.

From the 5' RACE reads, TCRdb called clonotypes with MiXCR, one entry per CDR3 protein. This sample has tens of thousands of distinct CDR3 sequences, with 4% found just once. The CDR3 has 15 amino acids. Germline V lookup: CDR1 SSHAT, CDR2 FNYEAQ (reference sequence). This TCR was sampled from a woman aged 40 to 50 in good health. This rearrangement joins TRBV7-7 to TRBJ2-1; D ambiguous. The sample consisted of CD4+ T cells from blood. The CDR3 sequence is CASSSSLSSYNEQFF. The CDR3 DNA reads as TGTGCTAGCAGCTCCTCTTTGAGCTCCTACAATGAGCAGTTCTTC.